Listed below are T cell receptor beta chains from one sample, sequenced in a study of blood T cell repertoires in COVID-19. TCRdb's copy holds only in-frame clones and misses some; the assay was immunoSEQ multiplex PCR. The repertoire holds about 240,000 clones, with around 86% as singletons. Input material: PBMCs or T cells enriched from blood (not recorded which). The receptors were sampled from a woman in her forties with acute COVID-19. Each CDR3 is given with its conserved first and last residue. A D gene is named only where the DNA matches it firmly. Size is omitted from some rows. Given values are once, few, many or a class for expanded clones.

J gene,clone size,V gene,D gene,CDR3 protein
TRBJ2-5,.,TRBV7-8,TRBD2,CASSEPSGSREETQYF
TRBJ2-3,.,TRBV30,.,CAWGRPGGTDTQYF
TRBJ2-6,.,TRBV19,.,CASSKPQTVTGSSGANVLTF
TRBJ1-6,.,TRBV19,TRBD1,CASSSPTGLSSYNSPLHF
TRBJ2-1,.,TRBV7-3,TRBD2,CASSSSGGQQDEQFF
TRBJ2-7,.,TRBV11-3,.,CASSLDSSSYEQYF
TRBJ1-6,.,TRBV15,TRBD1,CATSNRDRGTPLHF
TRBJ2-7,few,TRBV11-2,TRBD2,CASSALAGVFEQYF
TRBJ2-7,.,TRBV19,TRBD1,CASSIEDRGHEQYF
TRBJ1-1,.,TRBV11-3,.,CASSPRQVNTEAFF
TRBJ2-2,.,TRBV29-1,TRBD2,CSVVGVREMGGELFF
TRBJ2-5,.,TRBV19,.,CASRGGETQYF
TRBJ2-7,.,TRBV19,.,CASSMGRDSYEQYF
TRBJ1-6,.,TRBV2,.,CASSALALHF
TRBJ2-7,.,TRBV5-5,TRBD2,CASSPGTRGREQYF
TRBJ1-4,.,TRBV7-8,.,CASTRRRATNEKLFF
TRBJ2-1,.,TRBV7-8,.,CASTLWVGEVETEQFF
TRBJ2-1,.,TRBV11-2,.,CASNWGNNEQFF
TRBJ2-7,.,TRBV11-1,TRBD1,CASSDDRGNEQYF
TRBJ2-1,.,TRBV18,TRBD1,CASSPSGTGKGIGQFF
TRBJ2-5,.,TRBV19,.,CASRGGAAGKETQYF
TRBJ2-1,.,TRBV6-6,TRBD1,CASRTGIEGNEQFF
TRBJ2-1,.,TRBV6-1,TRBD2,CASSDEAGTSGYEQFF
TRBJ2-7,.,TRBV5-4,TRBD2,CASSSGLAGVISTYEQYF
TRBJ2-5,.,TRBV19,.,CASSLRDGMAQYF
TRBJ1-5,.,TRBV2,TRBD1,CASMTGGRNSNQPQHF
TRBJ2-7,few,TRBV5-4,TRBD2,CASSYGLAEAYEQYF
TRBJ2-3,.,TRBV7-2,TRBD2,CASSLLAVSTDTQYF
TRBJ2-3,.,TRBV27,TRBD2,CASSFSGGRTDTQYF
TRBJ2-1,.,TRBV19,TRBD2,CASSIGTSGPWSSYNEQFF
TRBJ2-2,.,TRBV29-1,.,CSVEMFLGQKNTGELFF
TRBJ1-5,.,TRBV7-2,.,CASSFGENSNQPQHF
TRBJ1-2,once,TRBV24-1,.,CATSDAGLIDGYTF
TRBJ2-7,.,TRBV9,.,CASSVAWDIAYEQYF
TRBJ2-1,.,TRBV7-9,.,CASSLVTSPNEQFF
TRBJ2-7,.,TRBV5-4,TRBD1,CASSRAWDSSYEQYF